One and the same sample provided the 30 T cell receptor beta chains below, sequenced in a study of T cell responses to AZD1222 COVID-19 vaccine (dated by TCRdb to the early 2020s). Library prep was done by the immunoSEQ multiplex PCR assay. TCRdb's version of the immuneACCESS table is confined to in-frame rearrangements and falls short of the full clone set. An unresolved V gene accounts for under half of the shortfall where checked; the remainder is of unknown origin. The sample table lists approximately 68,000 clones, about 91% of them with a count of one. The biggest ten clones account for less than 20% of the sample. Sample time point, as interpreted from the label and publication: baseline before first vaccination. Sequencing was performed on peripheral blood, taken on day 0 of AZD1222 vaccination. Receptor source: an adult in good health.

This chain connects TRBV5-1 to TRBJ1-1, with D possibly TRBD1 on 6 matching bases. Looked up from germline, CDR1 is SGHRS and CDR2 is YFSETQ. The V end lost 7 bases, the J end lost 1 base, and 11 bases lay between the germline ends. The CDR3 loop spans 13 amino acids. CDR3 in DNA: TGCGCCAGCGCAAAGACAGGGAACACTGAAGCTTTCTTT. Its translation is CASAKTGNTEAFF. Based on the CDR3 plus reference TRBV5-1 and TRBJ1-1, the full variable domain is KAGVTQTPRYLIKTRGQQVTLSCSPISGHRSVSWYQQTPGQGLQFLFEYFSETQRNKGNFPGRFSGRQFSNSRSEMNVSTLELGDSALYLCASAKTGNTEAFFGQGTRLTVV.

The chain uses TRBV9 and TRBJ1-4; D perhaps matches TRBD1 (6 bases). Germline lookup yields CDR1 SGDLS and CDR2 YYNGEE. This CDR3 spans 14 amino acids. V lost 3 bases, J lost 7 bases, and 13 bases lay in between. CDR3 in amino acids: CASSGQATPEKLFF. In DNA, the CDR3 is TGTGCCAGCAGCGGACAGGCGACACCTGAAAAACTGTTTTTT.

The V and J genes are TRBV14 and TRBJ2-1; maybe TRBD2 (6 bases). CDR1 and CDR2 (germline): SGHDN, FVKESK. The CDR3 totals 15 residues. V lost 3 bases and J lost 3, with 12 bases in between. CDR3 residues: CASSQVGGGYNEQFF. Written as DNA, the CDR3 is TGTGCCAGCAGCCAGGTGGGAGGTGGCTACAATGAGCAGTTCTTC.

The chain joins TRBV27 to TRBJ2-6; no definite D call. The V end lost 2 bases, the J end lost 2 bases, and 4 bases lay between the germline ends. The CDR3 spans 14 residues. Germline V gene lookup returns CDR1 MNHEY and CDR2 SMNVEV (reference sequence). The CDR3 spells CASSLRAGANVLTF. In nucleotides, the CDR3 is TGTGCCAGCAGTTTAAGGGCTGGGGCCAACGTCCTGACTTTC. The entire variable domain, with the rest obtained from reference TRBV27 and TRBJ2-6, is as follows: EAQVTQNPRYLITVTGKKLTVTCSQNMNHEYMSWYRQDPGLGLRQIYYSMNVEVTDKGDVPEGYKVSRKEKRNFPLILESPSPNQTSLYFCASSLRAGANVLTFGAGSRLTVL.

On this clone itself: This sample also contains other DNA sequences that code for the same CDR3. The chain employs TRBV7-9 and TRBJ2-1; no firm D call. This CDR3 has 15 residues. Germline V gene lookup returns CDR1 SEHNR and CDR2 FQNEAQ (reference sequence). Trimming removed 2 bases at V and 1 base at J, with 9 bases between. CDR3 in amino acids: CASSLSESSYNEQFF. As DNA, the CDR3 is TGTGCCAGCAGCTTATCGGAGTCATCCTACAATGAGCAGTTCTTC.

This sequence joins TRBV2 and TRBJ2-1; D perhaps matches TRBD1 (5 bases). The ends were cut back, 2 bases at V and 0 bases at J, with 8 bases in the middle. Germline loops: CDR1 SNHLY, CDR2 FYNNEI. The CDR3 totals 15 residues. CDR3 sequence (DNA): TGTGCCAGCAGTGAAAGGGGTAGCTCCTACAATGAGCAGTTCTTC. Residues: CASSERGSSYNEQFF.

This CDR3 is CAWMHPGNTIYF. CDR3 nucleotides: TGTGCCTGGATGCATCCCGGAAACACCATATATTTT. The chain employs TRBV30 and TRBJ1-3; D remains ambiguous. This CDR3 comprises 12 residues. The ends were cut back, 4 bases at V and 4 bases at J, with 8 bases in the middle. Germline V gives CDR1 GTSNPN, CDR2 SVGIG (reference sequence).

The sample holds a few counts of this clone. The chain joins TRBV27 to TRBJ1-5; 7 nucleotides match TRBD1. Germline CDR1 is MNHEY and CDR2 is SMNVEV (reference sequence). This CDR3 comprises 20 residues. V lost 5 bases and J lost 1; bases outside the gene matches: 20. The CDR3 nucleotides read TGTGCCAGCAGTCCCACCCCCGGGACAGATTCTACTCCGAGCAATCAGCCCCAGCATTTT. Translating it yields CASSPTPGTDSTPSNQPQHF.

V usage is TRBV6-5 and J usage is TRBJ1-5; no firm D call. The CDR3 has 12 residues. The V and J ends lost 7 bases and 9 bases respectively, with 13 bases between them. Germline V gene sequence: CDR1 MNHEY, CDR2 SVGAGI. The CDR3 region has the DNA TGTGCCAGCATCACTGGCTCGGGGCCCCAGCATTTT. As protein: CASITGSGPQHF.

This clone was picked up one time. CDR3 protein: CASSVQTANYGYTF. In DNA form, the CDR3 reads TGTGCCAGCAGTGTCCAGACAGCCAACTATGGCTACACCTTC. The chain carries TRBV6-4 and TRBJ1-2, with D perhaps matching TRBD1 (5 bases). The germline gives CDR1 MRHNA, CDR2 SNTAGT. The V end lost 4 bases, the J end lost 2 bases, and 11 bases lay between the germline ends. CDR3 length equals 14 residues.

V and J are TRBV30 and TRBJ1-1, with D perhaps TRBD1 (5 bases). The germline V and J ends were trimmed by 1 base and 4 bases, with 13 bases remaining between them. Germline assignment: CDR1 GTSNPN and CDR2 SVGIG (reference sequence). This CDR3 contains 14 residues. The CDR3 is CAWSALSGLTEAFF. CDR3 coding DNA: TGTGCCTGGAGTGCCCTTTCGGGGCTCACTGAAGCTTTCTTT.

This clone was observed a handful of times. V gene TRBV24-1 combines with J gene TRBJ1-5, with 7 bases lining up with TRBD1. CDR3 length: 15 amino acids. The germline gives CDR1 KGHDR, CDR2 SFDVKD. With V trimmed by 3 bases and J by 5 bases, 6 bases remained unmatched. The CDR3 sequence is CATSDTGDFDQPQHF. DNA for the CDR3: TGTGCCACCAGTGATACAGGGGATTTCGATCAGCCCCAGCATTTT.

The chain joins TRBV7-9 to TRBJ1-2; D not resolved. This CDR3 spans 13 amino acids. In germline, CDR1 is SEHNR, CDR2 FQNEAQ (reference sequence). Trimming took off 1 base at V and 8 bases at J, with 11 bases between the two ends. The CDR3 sequence: CASSLGHLSGYTF. CDR3 nucleotides: TGTGCCAGCAGCTTAGGACATTTATCCGGCTACACCTTC.

This chain joins TRBV12-3 or TRBV12-4 and TRBJ1-6, with a tentative D call TRBD1 (6 bases). Between the trimmed V and J ends, which lost 5 bases and 10 bases, there was a span of 12 bases. This CDR3 comprises 13 residues. CDR3 sequence: CASSTGTKSPLHF. In DNA, the CDR3 is TGTGCCAGCAGTACCGGGACAAAATCACCCCTCCACTTT.

The chain carries TRBV7-2 and TRBJ2-1; D uncertain. The CDR3 is made up of 14 amino acids. V was pared by 1 base and J by 2 bases, with 6 bases between. Germline lookup yields CDR1 SGHTA and CDR2 FQGNSA. DNA for the CDR3: TGTGCCAGCAGCTTAGATCCAGCCTACAATGAGCAGTTCTTC. It codes for CASSLDPAYNEQFF.

The CDR3, as DNA: TGTGCCAGCAGCTTGACCGGACGGGAAGGAAACACCATATATTTT. Amino acids: CASSLTGREGNTIYF. V and J are TRBV5-5 and TRBJ1-3; D is unresolved. The CDR3 runs 15 residues. The germline gives CDR1 SGHKS, CDR2 YYEKEE (reference sequence). Trimming pared 1 base from V and 4 bases from J, leaving 12 bases between. The whole variable domain, filled in from reference TRBV5-5 and TRBJ1-3, reads DAGVTQSPTHLIKTRGQQVTLRCSPISGHKSVSWYQQVLGQGPQFIFQYYEKEERGRGNFPDRFSARQFPNYSSELNVNALLLGDSALYLCASSLTGREGNTIYFGEGSWLTVV.

This rearrangement joins TRBV28 to TRBJ1-6; TRBD1 might be the D (5 bases). There are 15 residues in the CDR3. The V gene's germline CDR1 is MDHEN and CDR2 SYDVKM. Trimming shortened V by 7 bases and J by 8 bases, and 18 bases separated the two germline ends. The chain's CDR3 is CASTVGGGFYSPLHF. The CDR3 DNA reads as TGTGCCAGCACCGTAGGCGGGGGGTTTTATTCACCCCTCCACTTT.

V and J are TRBV5-1 and TRBJ2-7; either TRBD1 or TRBD2 may supply D (6 bases each). This CDR3 spans 14 amino acids. V was trimmed by 2 bases and J by 4 bases, leaving 13 bases between them. Germline V gene lookup returns CDR1 SGHRS and CDR2 YFSETQ. CDR3 DNA: TGCGCCAGCAGCTTCCGGGGGCAATCGTACGAGCAGTACTTC. It specifies CASSFRGQSYEQYF.

The CDR3 DNA reads as TGTGCCAGCAGCACAGAAACAGGGTTTTCGGCCGATGAGCAGTTCTTC. Its translation is CASSTETGFSADEQFF. This sequence joins TRBV11-1 and TRBJ2-1; D might be TRBD1 (6 bases). This CDR3 region has 16 residues. Trimming took 5 bases from V and 8 from J, leaving 22 bases between them. From germline, CDR1 is SGHAT and CDR2 FQDESV (reference sequence).

This sequence joins TRBV7-2 and TRBJ1-6; 7 bases agree with TRBD1. Per the germline V gene, CDR1 is SGHTA and CDR2 is FQGNSA. Trimming at V came to 5 bases and at J to 5 bases, leaving 3 bases not matched to a gene. This CDR3 contains 14 residues. The CDR3 sequence is CASSKGQNNSPLHF. Here the CDR3 DNA reads TGTGCCAGCAGCAAGGGACAGAATAATTCACCCCTCCACTTT.

The chain employs TRBV28 and TRBJ1-6; TRBD1 might be the D (6 bases). V dropped 4 bases and J dropped 8 bases, with 15 bases sitting between them. Germline CDR1 is MDHEN and CDR2 is SYDVKM. The CDR3 has 15 amino acids. The CDR3 loop reads CASSYLQGMDSPLHF. DNA of the CDR3: TGTGCCAGCAGTTACCTCCAGGGGATGGATTCACCCCTCCACTTT.

The rearrangement links TRBV3-1 (or the pseudogene TRBV3-2) to TRBJ2-1; weak D call: TRBD1 (5 bases). The V end was cut by 3 bases, the J end by 7 bases, with 16 bases between. The CDR3 length is 15 residues. The V gene's germline CDR1 is LGHDT and CDR2 YNNKEL (reference sequence). Here the CDR3 reads CASSQLGVYGNEQFF. CDR3 DNA sequence: TGTGCCAGCAGCCAGTTAGGGGTATATGGGAATGAGCAGTTCTTC.

The chain recombines TRBV5-8 with TRBJ2-1, with D possibly matching TRBD2 (5 bases). This CDR3 has 16 residues. Germline CDR1 SGHTS, CDR2 YDEGEE. V lost 0 bases, J lost 4 bases, and 14 bases lay in between. The CDR3 sequence is CASSLARRVSYNEQFF. The CDR3 region has the DNA TGTGCCAGCAGCTTGGCCCGGCGGGTATCTTACAATGAGCAGTTCTTC.

This clone came up a few times. The chain uses TRBV7-7 and TRBJ1-1, with 12 nucleotides matching TRBD1. From germline, CDR1 is SSHAT and CDR2 FNYEAQ (reference sequence). The V and J ends lost 5 bases and 3 bases, in that order; junction bases with no gene match: 10. This CDR3 has 17 amino acids. The CDR3 coding sequence is TGTGCCAGCAGCCCCCTGGGACAGGGGGCTGAACACACTGAAGCTTTCTTT. Translating it yields CASSPLGQGAEHTEAFF.

This clone showed up just once. This rearrangement joins TRBV2 to TRBJ1-2; D ambiguous. The CDR3 extends over 15 amino acids. The ends were cut back, 8 bases at V and 7 bases at J, with 23 bases in the middle. The V gene's germline CDR1 is SNHLY and CDR2 FYNNEI. This CDR3 reads CASLGFELNARGYTF. In nucleotides, the CDR3 is TGTGCCAGCTTGGGTTTTGAGTTAAATGCACGTGGCTACACCTTC.

The chain combines TRBV4-2 with TRBJ2-6; D may be TRBD2 (6 bases). The length of the CDR3 is 16 residues. Germline V gene data show CDR1 as LGHNA and CDR2 as YNFKEQ. Trimming took off 0 bases at V and 0 bases at J, with 6 bases between the two ends. Here the CDR3 reads CASSQEAGSGANVLTF. CDR3 DNA sequence: TGTGCCAGCAGCCAAGAAGCGGGCTCTGGGGCCAACGTCCTGACTTTC.

This clone was detected only once. The chain recombines TRBV10-3 with TRBJ1-5; D unclear. The CDR3 spans 18 residues. Germline loops: CDR1 ENHRY, CDR2 SYGVKD. V lost 6 bases, J lost 4 bases, and 25 bases lay in between. The CDR3 DNA sequence: TGTGCCATCAGCCCTCAGAGGGTGGGTAGCAGCGAAAATCAGCCCCAGCATTTT. Translating gives CAISPQRVGSSENQPQHF.

This clone was counted only a few times. The gene calls are TRBV19 and TRBJ1-3; the D gene is possibly TRBD1 (6 bases). Per germline, CDR1 LNHDA and CDR2 SQIVND (reference sequence). V gave up 6 bases and J gave up 0 bases, with 12 bases separating them. The CDR3 covers 15 residues. The DNA of the CDR3 is TGTGCCAGTAGACAACAGGGTAACTCTGGAAACACCATATATTTT. It is translated as CASRQQGNSGNTIYF.

This rearrangement joins TRBV7-2 to TRBJ2-7, with a possible D match to TRBD1 (5 bases). With 0 bases removed from V and 4 bases from J, the gap between germline ends came to 10 bases. The CDR3 is 14 amino acids. Germline CDR1 is SGHTA and CDR2 is FQGNSA. CDR3 sequence (DNA): TGTGCCAGCAGCTTAGCGGACAAGGGGTACGAGCAGTACTTC. Translated, it gives CASSLADKGYEQYF. The variable domain in full, with the rest retrieved from reference TRBV7-2 and TRBJ2-7, is GAGVSQSPSNKVTEKGKDVELRCDPISGHTALYWYRQSLGQGLEFLIYFQGNSAPDKSGLPSDRFSAERTGGSVSTLTIQRTQQEDSAVYLCASSLADKGYEQYFGPGTRLTVT.

The J gene is TRBJ2-3, the V gene TRBV7-7; possible D gene TRBD2, 6 bases. The germline gives CDR1 SSHAT, CDR2 FNYEAQ (reference sequence). Trimming pared 2 bases from V and 0 bases from J, leaving 9 bases between. The CDR3 loop spans 15 amino acids. The CDR3 protein is CASSLSGTSTDTQYF. The CDR3 bases are TGTGCCAGCAGCTTATCTGGGACTAGCACAGATACGCAGTATTTT.